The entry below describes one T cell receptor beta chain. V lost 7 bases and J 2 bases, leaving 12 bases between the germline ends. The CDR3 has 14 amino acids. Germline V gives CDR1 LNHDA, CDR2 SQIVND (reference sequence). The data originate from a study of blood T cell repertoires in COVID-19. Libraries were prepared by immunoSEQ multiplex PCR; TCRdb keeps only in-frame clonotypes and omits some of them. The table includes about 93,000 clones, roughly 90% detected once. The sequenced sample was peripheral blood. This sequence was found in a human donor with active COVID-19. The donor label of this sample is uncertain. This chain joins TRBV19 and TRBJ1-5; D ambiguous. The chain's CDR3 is CASIGQLGNQPQHF. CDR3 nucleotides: TGTGCCAGTATCGGCCAACTAGGCAATCAGCCCCAGCATTTT.